Each of the 31 T cell receptor beta chains below was sequenced from the same sample in a study of cytomegalovirus exposure and HLA in healthy donors (dated by TCRdb to 2015 to 2018). The library was built by means of the immunoSEQ multiplex PCR assay. For the multiplex PCR, a mixture combining 60 forward primers for TCR Vbeta segments and 13 reverse primers for TCR Jbeta segments was used. In its TCRdb copy, this immuneACCESS table keeps in-frame sequences only and misses some clones. Where compared with another copy, unresolved V genes explain less than half of these, and the others have no known cause. Across this sample there are around 67,000 clones, with around 72% seen only once. The top ten clones comprise about 8% of the sample. Material for sequencing was PBMCs. The source is a woman between 25 and 40 years old in good health and CMV-seropositive.

The J gene is TRBJ1-1, the V gene TRBV5-1, with TRBD1 matching over 11 bases. The J segment lost 2 bases and the V segment lost 3 bases, leaving 6 bases of the junction unmatched. The germline V gene has CDR1 SGHRS and CDR2 YFSETQ. The CDR3 contains 16 residues. The CDR3 DNA reads TGCGCCAGCAGCTCAGGACAGGGGGCGGGCAACACTGAAGCTTTCTTT. It translates to CASSSGQGAGNTEAFF.

The chain joins TRBV19 to TRBJ1-5; possibly TRBD1 for D (5 bases). Between the trimmed V and J ends, which lost 7 bases and 7 bases, there was a span of 14 bases. The germline CDR1 and CDR2 sequences are LNHDA and SQIVND (reference sequence). This CDR3 is 13 amino acids long. In nucleotides, the CDR3 is TGTGCCAGTACCACAAATGGGGGGCAGCCCCAGCATTTT. Amino acids: CASTTNGGQPQHF.

This chain uses TRBV13 with TRBJ2-3; TRBD2 matches 9 bases. After removal of 5 bases from V and 3 bases from J, the junction contained 9 bases not matched to a gene. The germline V gene has CDR1 PRHDT and CDR2 FYEKMQ (reference sequence). The CDR3 loop spans 16 amino acids. The CDR3 protein is CASSPTAGGETDTQYF. CDR3 nucleotides: TGTGCCAGCAGCCCTACAGCGGGAGGAGAAACAGATACGCAGTATTTT.

The sample holds a few counts of this clone. The chain links TRBV2 to TRBJ1-5; possibly TRBD1 for D (5 bases). Germline CDR1 SNHLY, CDR2 FYNNEI. V lost 6 bases and J 3 bases, leaving 12 bases between the germline ends. The CDR3 sequence is 14 residues long. DNA for the CDR3: TGTGCCAGCAGCAGAGACAGCTTCAATCAGCCCCAGCATTTT. Encoded protein: CASSRDSFNQPQHF. The entire variable domain, with the rest obtained from reference TRBV2 and TRBJ1-5, is as follows: EPEVTQTPSHQVTQMGQEVILRCVPISNHLYFYWYRQILGQKVEFLVSFYNNEISEKSEIFDDQFSVERPDGSNFTLKIRSTKLEDSAMYFCASSRDSFNQPQHFGDGTRLSIL.

The rearrangement links TRBV5-1 to TRBJ2-2; 9 bases map to TRBD1. CDR1 SGHRS and CDR2 YFSETQ come from the germline V gene. Trimming at V came to 1 base and at J to 5 bases, leaving 3 bases not matched to a gene. This CDR3 region has 15 residues. The CDR3 DNA sequence: TGCGCCAGCAGCTTGAAAGGACAGGGGACCGGGGAGCTGTTTTTT. Translated: CASSLKGQGTGELFF.

This chain uses TRBV5-4 with TRBJ2-7; TRBD2 aligns across 12 bases. CDR3 size: 16 residues. J lost 5 bases, V lost 4 bases, and 10 bases had no gene match. Germline CDR1 reads SGHNT; CDR2 reads YYREEE (reference sequence). The CDR3 DNA sequence: TGTGCCAGCAGCCGTCGACTAGCGGGAGCGGAAAACGAGCAGTACTTC. Translating it yields CASSRRLAGAENEQYF.

The chain employs TRBV1 and TRBJ2-3; TRBD2 reflects the table's D call only, with no check against the DNA. TRBV1 is a pseudogene. This CDR3 has 18 amino acids. CDR3: CTSSQPPRLAGKTDTQYF. CDR3 nucleotide sequence: TGCACCAGCAGCCAACCCCCCAGGCTAGCGGGTAAAACAGATACGCAGTATTTT.

The V call is TRBV19, the J call TRBJ1-3, with unresolved D. Germline assignment: CDR1 LNHDA and CDR2 SQIVND (reference sequence). V was trimmed by 3 bases and J by 0 bases, leaving 6 bases between them. The CDR3 contains 14 residues. Written as DNA, the CDR3 is TGTGCCAGTAGTATTTCTCCCTCTGGAAACACCATATATTTT. Its translation is CASSISPSGNTIYF.

The V call is TRBV28, the J call TRBJ2-7; D remains unclear. Germline assignment: CDR1 MDHEN and CDR2 SYDVKM. Trimming took 8 bases from V and 0 from J, leaving 14 bases between them. The CDR3 runs 14 residues. The CDR3: CASPVLYTSYEQYF. CDR3 bases: TGTGCCAGCCCCGTTTTGTACACCTCCTACGAGCAGTACTTC.

The chain is built from TRBV5-6 and TRBJ1-6; 9 bases are shared with TRBD1. The ends lost 3 bases at V and 3 bases at J; junction bases unmatched: 4. Germline values: CDR1 SGHDT, CDR2 YYEEEE. This CDR3 has 16 amino acids. The CDR3 spells CASSSTDRGYNSPLHF. Written as DNA, the CDR3 is TGTGCCAGCAGCTCGACGGACAGGGGCTATAATTCACCCCTCCACTTT.

To note about this clone: Compared with germline, one end of the junction differs, possibly owing to a read error. The chain links TRBV27 to TRBJ2-5; perhaps TRBD2 as D (5 bases). Germline V gene data show CDR1 as MNHEY and CDR2 as SMNVEV (reference sequence). CDR3 length equals 15 residues. The CDR3 DNA sequence: TGTGCCAGCAGCGACGGGAAATCGTACCAAGAGGCCCAGTACTTC. Translation: CASSDGKSYQEAQYF.

V and J are TRBV30 and TRBJ2-3; 10 bases fit TRBD1. V shed 5 bases and J 2 bases; nucleotides not matched to a gene: 1. Looked up from germline, CDR1 is GTSNPN and CDR2 is SVGIG (reference sequence). The CDR3 sequence is 13 residues long. Here the CDR3 reads CAWDRGPTDTQYF. CDR3 bases: TGTGCCTGGGACAGGGGGCCCACAGATACGCAGTATTTT.

This chain joins TRBV5-1 and TRBJ2-3, with 11 bases matching TRBD2. After removal of 2 bases from V and 4 bases from J, the junction contained 6 bases not matched to a gene. The CDR3 has 16 residues. Germline V gives CDR1 SGHRS, CDR2 YFSETQ. The CDR3 spells CASSFRSGRVADTQYF. The CDR3 coding sequence is TGCGCCAGCAGCTTCCGTAGCGGGAGGGTGGCAGATACGCAGTATTTT.

This chain joins TRBV4-3 and TRBJ1-6; TRBD1 is a possible D gene (6 bases). In germline, CDR1 is LGHNA, CDR2 YSLEER. Trimming stripped 0 bases from V and 7 bases from J, with 13 bases between. CDR3 length: 16 amino acids. This CDR3 reads CASSQDAGRGNSPLHF. In nucleotides, the CDR3 is TGCGCCAGCAGCCAAGACGCAGGGAGGGGGAATTCACCCCTCCACTTT.

The gene calls are TRBV7-9 and TRBJ1-6; 9 bases match TRBD1. J was trimmed by 4 bases and V by 4 bases; bases with no gene match: 8. CDR3 length equals 17 residues. CDR1 SEHNR and CDR2 FQNEAQ come from the germline V gene (reference sequence). The CDR3 DNA follows: TGTGCCAGCAGCTGGGGTGCCGGACAGGGGTATAATTCACCCCTCCACTTT. Translation gives CASSWGAGQGYNSPLHF.

This chain joins TRBV6-5 and TRBJ1-2, with a possible D match to TRBD1 (5 bases). The CDR3 has 14 amino acids. Trimming took off 6 bases at V and 8 bases at J, with 19 bases between the two ends. Per germline, CDR1 MNHEY and CDR2 SVGAGI. In DNA form, the CDR3 reads TGTGCCAGCAGACCTCACGACAGAACGCTGGGCTACACCTTC. Translated, it gives CASRPHDRTLGYTF.

This clone was found a few times. V gene TRBV4-1 combines with J gene TRBJ2-7, with TRBD2 as a possible D gene (6 bases). Germline lookup yields CDR1 MGHRA and CDR2 YSYEKL. This CDR3 has 15 amino acids. Trimming took 5 bases from V and 2 from J, leaving 16 bases between them. CDR3 in DNA: TGCGCCAGCAGCTTTACCCGGGACTTCACCTACGAGCAGTACTTC. This translates into CASSFTRDFTYEQYF.

Written as DNA, the CDR3 is TGTGCCAGCAAATTCGCGGCCGCGAACACCGGGGAGCTGTTTTTT. Amino acid sequence: CASKFAAANTGELFF. V gene TRBV2 combines with J gene TRBJ2-2; D is undetermined. From germline, CDR1 is SNHLY and CDR2 FYNNEI. Trimming removed 7 bases from V and 0 bases from J, with 12 bases in between. This CDR3 spans 15 amino acids.

The chain uses TRBV29-1 and TRBJ2-7, with a possible D match to TRBD2 (6 bases). V was trimmed by 7 bases and J by 0 bases, leaving 10 bases between them. The germline gives CDR1 SQVTM, CDR2 ANQGSEA. This CDR3 comprises 12 residues. CDR3 sequence reads: CSATTSSYEQYF. The CDR3 DNA reads TGCAGCGCCACGACTAGCTCCTACGAGCAGTACTTC.

The chain combines TRBV4-3 with TRBJ2-1; perhaps TRBD1 as D (5 bases). The CDR3 covers 15 residues. Per the germline V gene, CDR1 is LGHNA and CDR2 is YSLEER. V gave up 1 base and J gave up 2 bases, with 9 bases separating them. The CDR3 here is CASSQGRAAYNEQFF. The CDR3 bases are TGCGCCAGCAGCCAAGGCAGGGCAGCCTACAATGAGCAGTTCTTC.

The V and J genes are TRBV5-5 and TRBJ2-1; TRBD2 agrees at 7 bases. The J segment lost 10 bases and the V segment lost 1 base, leaving 11 bases of the junction unmatched. The CDR3 loop spans 15 amino acids. Germline CDR1 and CDR2: SGHKS and YYEKEE (reference sequence). CDR3 sequence (DNA): TGTGCCAGCAGCTTGAAGCTAGCGGCCTCAGGGGAGCAGTTCTTC. Protein: CASSLKLAASGEQFF.

The gene calls are TRBV5-1 and TRBJ2-7; perhaps TRBD2 as D (6 bases). CDR1 and CDR2 (germline): SGHRS, YFSETQ. Trimming cost V 4 bases and J 3 bases, with 20 bases left between them. This CDR3 comprises 16 residues. The chain's CDR3 is CASSRGATVGSYEQYF. CDR3 bases: TGCGCCAGCAGCCGCGGGGCGACCGTCGGTAGCTACGAGCAGTACTTC.

This clone has just one count. This chain joins TRBV9 and TRBJ1-1, with 7 bases that match TRBD1. The trim removed 3 bases at V and 4 bases at J, leaving 6 bases unmatched. CDR3 length: 14 residues. CDR1 and CDR2 from the germline V gene are SGDLS and YYNGEE. This CDR3 reads CASSARGLGTEAFF. The DNA of the CDR3 is TGTGCCAGCAGCGCTAGGGGGCTTGGCACTGAAGCTTTCTTT.

This clone showed up just a few times. The chain couples TRBV7-6 to TRBJ2-1; 7 bases agree with TRBD2. This CDR3 is built from 16 residues. Germline V gene lookup returns CDR1 SGHVS and CDR2 FNYEAQ. Trimming at V came to 1 base and at J to 1 base, leaving 4 bases not matched to a gene. In DNA form, the CDR3 reads TGTGCCAGCAGCTTAGGGGTGGGACTATCCTACAATGAGCAGTTCTTC. It yields the protein CASSLGVGLSYNEQFF.

This sequence joins TRBV10-2 and TRBJ1-1; no firm D call. Per the germline V gene, CDR1 is WSHSY and CDR2 is SAAADI. The germline V and J ends were trimmed by 4 bases and 2 bases, with 8 bases remaining between them. The CDR3 length is 13 residues. The CDR3 here is CASSGQINTEAFF. In nucleotides, the CDR3 is TGCGCCAGCAGTGGCCAGATAAACACTGAAGCTTTCTTT.

This chain links TRBV5-6 with TRBJ2-1; no firm D call. The CDR3 is made up of 15 amino acids. V was clipped by 0 bases and J by 5 bases, with 12 bases between them. The germline V gene has CDR1 SGHDT and CDR2 YYEEEE. CDR3 bases: TGTGCCAGCAGCTTGGAATTAATAAAAAACAATGAGCAGTTCTTC. Its protein product is CASSLELIKNNEQFF.

This rearrangement joins TRBV11-2 to TRBJ2-7, with D maybe TRBD1 (5 bases). CDR1 is SGHAT and CDR2 is FQNNGV in the germline V gene. The CDR3 runs 15 residues. The V gene lost 5 bases and the J gene lost 0 bases, with 14 bases spanning the gap. The CDR3 is CASSHRQTSSYEQYF. CDR3 in DNA: TGTGCCAGCAGCCACCGACAGACCTCCTCCTACGAGCAGTACTTC.

This clone came up once. At one of its ends the junction is not consistent with the germline gene, which may arise from a read error. J is TRBJ1-4 and V is TRBV18; the D gene is possibly TRBD1 (5 bases). The germline V gene encodes CDR1 KGHSH and CDR2 LQKENI. There are 15 residues in the CDR3. CDR3 region: CASSPPGRIDEKLFF. CDR3 in DNA: TGTGCCAGCTCCCCACCGGGGCGGATCGACGAAAAACTGTTTTTT.

This sequence joins TRBV28 and TRBJ2-7, with 9 bases lining up with TRBD1. The CDR3 spans 15 residues. With 7 bases clipped from V and 2 bases from J, the junction kept 9 bases outside the gene matches. CDR1 is MDHEN and CDR2 is SYDVKM in the germline V gene. CDR3 nucleotides: TGTGCCAGCACCCCACAGGGGGCGTTCACCTACGAGCAGTACTTC. Translation: CASTPQGAFTYEQYF.

This sequence joins TRBV4-2 and TRBJ2-1; possibly TRBD2 for D (6 bases). V was cut by 4 bases and J by 7 bases, with 14 bases left in between. The germline V gene has CDR1 LGHNA and CDR2 YNFKEQ. CDR3 length equals 14 residues. The CDR3: CASSRLQEGNEQFF. For the CDR3, the DNA is TGTGCCAGCAGCCGGCTCCAGGAGGGGAATGAGCAGTTCTTC.

The V gene is TRBV4-3, the J gene TRBJ1-4, with 8 bases that match TRBD1. The CDR3 is 17 residues long. Per the germline V gene, CDR1 is LGHNA and CDR2 is YSLEER. V lost 1 base, J lost 0 bases, and 4 bases stayed unmatched. The CDR3 reads CASSQVGQGATNEKLFF. The CDR3 DNA reads TGCGCCAGCAGCCAAGTTGGACAGGGAGCAACTAATGAAAAACTGTTTTTT.